Presented here are 14 T cell receptor beta chains from one specimen sequenced in a study of T-cell reconstitution after alpha-beta-depleted transplantation in children (TCRdb year 2016). The treatment or condition tag for this specimen amounts to: allogeneic hematopoietic cell transplantation with graft depleted of TCRalphabeta T cells and CD19 B cells. Library method: PCR. TCRdb names Illumina HiSeq 2500 as the instrument used. TCR library preparation used molecular barcoding, with unique molecular identifiers applied to normalize quantification of the TCRbeta repertoire. The public reads were reprocessed in TCRdb via fastp at Q25 and MiXCR, keeping in-frame beta chains. Rows are unified per CDR3 protein, each entry keeping the most common DNA and genes. Across this sample there are around 960,000 distinct CDR3 sequences, with about 31% seen only once. Of the sample, roughly 27% falls within the top ten clones.

This specimen consisted of PBMCs, mostly from graft donor cells, obtained 360 days after TCRalphabeta/CD19-depleted stem cell transplant. Receptor source: a boy younger than two who had a stem cell transplant for SCID, so the T cells may come from the graft donor.

Here the CDR3 reads CAISEDRVNEQYF. For the CDR3, the DNA is TGTGCCATCAGTGAGGACAGGGTCAACGAGCAGTACTTC. The rearrangement links TRBV10-3 to TRBJ2-7; 7 nucleotides align to TRBD1. This CDR3 region has 13 residues. V shed 2 bases and J 5 bases; nucleotides not matched to a gene: 3. CDR1 ENHRY and CDR2 SYGVKD come from the germline V gene.

This clonotype came up a few times. This chain uses TRBV12-3 or TRBV12-4 with TRBJ2-7; D call uncertain. The CDR3 has 14 residues. Trimming removed 3 bases at V and 1 base at J, with 10 bases between. The CDR3 DNA sequence: TGTGCCAGCAGTTTTTTGACTGAGTCCTACGAGCAGTACTTC. It encodes CASSFLTESYEQYF.

This sequence joins TRBV29-1 and TRBJ2-7; possibly TRBD1 or TRBD2 for D (5 bases each). The germline CDR1 and CDR2 sequences are SQVTM and ANQGSEA. Trimming cost V 8 bases and J 0 bases, with 14 bases left between them. The CDR3 is 13 amino acids. CDR3 bases: TGCAGCACCCGGGACGGAAGCTCCTACGAGCAGTACTTC. The encoded protein is CSTRDGSSYEQYF.

This clonotype was found a few times. The chain recombines TRBV9 with TRBJ2-1; D uncertain. The V and J ends lost 7 bases and 8 bases respectively, with 7 bases between them. This CDR3 spans 10 amino acids. From germline, CDR1 is SGDLS and CDR2 YYNGEE. Written as DNA, the CDR3 is TGTGCCAGCGGGGAAGATGAGCAGTTCTTC. This gives the protein CASGEDEQFF.

The chain joins TRBV20-1 to TRBJ2-5; D remains ambiguous. V was shortened by 2 bases and J by 5 bases, with 15 bases between the two germline ends. The CDR3 sequence is 14 residues long. CDR1 is DFQATT, CDR2 SNEGSKA, per germline (reference sequence). The CDR3 spells CSARLRASVETQYF. CDR3 DNA sequence: TGCAGTGCTAGACTGCGTGCTTCAGTCGAGACCCAGTACTTC.

This rearrangement joins TRBV3-1 to TRBJ2-4; maybe TRBD1 (6 bases). The germline V gene has CDR1 LGHDT and CDR2 YNNKEL (reference sequence). The V gene lost 4 bases and the J gene lost 1 base, with 26 bases spanning the gap. The CDR3 consists of 20 residues. CDR3 region: CASSPKFETGLADAKNIQYF. The CDR3 DNA reads as TGTGCCAGCAGCCCCAAGTTTGAGACAGGATTGGCCGACGCCAAAAACATTCAGTACTTC.

The sample holds a few counts of this clonotype. This chain connects TRBV5-1 to TRBJ2-1; 8 nucleotides line up with TRBD1. The CDR3 has 15 amino acids. The germline V gene has CDR1 SGHRS and CDR2 YFSETQ. V dropped 2 bases and J dropped 5; count of bases not matched to a gene: 6. The CDR3 reads CASSLRTGLHNEQFF. The CDR3 DNA is TGCGCCAGCAGCTTACGGACAGGGTTGCACAATGAGCAGTTCTTC.

Notes on this clonotype: One junction end disagrees with the germline gene, perhaps due to a read error. The rearrangement links TRBV7-2 to TRBJ2-5; TRBD2 might be the D (5 bases). This CDR3 is 14 amino acids long. Germline lookup yields CDR1 SGHTA and CDR2 FQGNSA. The CDR3 spells CASSLVPGKEPQYF. CDR3 DNA: TGTGCCAGCAGCTTAGTGCCCGGGAAAGAGCCCCAGTACTTC.

This clonotype was found a few times. The rearrangement uses TRBV6-1 and TRBJ2-2, with TRBD2 matching over 8 bases. With V trimmed by 6 bases and J by 5 bases, 8 bases remained unmatched. The CDR3 is 15 amino acids. Per the germline V gene, CDR1 is MNHNS and CDR2 is SASEGT. The CDR3 is CASSRGGMGTGELFF. In DNA, the CDR3 is TGTGCCAGCAGCCGGGGGGGCATGGGTACCGGGGAGCTGTTTTTT.

The chain employs TRBV12-3 or TRBV12-4 and TRBJ2-1; perhaps TRBD2 as D (6 bases). The length of the CDR3 is 15 residues. V lost 3 bases to trimming and J lost 5 bases, with 14 bases between them. CDR3 residues: CASSFPSRGDNEQFF. CDR3 in DNA: TGTGCCAGCAGTTTCCCCAGTCGCGGGGACAATGAGCAGTTCTTC.

V and J are TRBV9 and TRBJ1-2; the D gene is possibly TRBD1 (6 bases). Trimming pared 4 bases from V and 4 bases from J, leaving 17 bases between. Germline V gene data show CDR1 as SGDLS and CDR2 as YYNGEE. CDR3 length equals 15 residues. CDR3 loop: CASSFNRVGSYGYTF. As DNA, the CDR3 is TGTGCCAGCAGCTTCAACAGGGTGGGGAGCTATGGCTACACCTTC.

The J gene is TRBJ2-7, the V gene TRBV7-2; D remains ambiguous. The V gene lost 4 bases and the J gene lost 5 bases, with 6 bases spanning the gap. CDR3 size: 11 residues. The V gene's germline CDR1 is SGHTA and CDR2 FQGNSA. CDR3 protein: CASSYTHEQYF. The DNA for the CDR3 is TGTGCCAGCAGCTACACCCACGAGCAGTACTTC.

Many counts were recorded for this clonotype. The genes are TRBV6-1 and TRBJ1-1; 8 bases map to TRBD1. Germline-derived CDR1 and CDR2 are MNHNS and SASEGT. The trim removed 5 bases at V and 1 base at J, leaving 3 bases unmatched. This CDR3 has 14 amino acids. CDR3 amino acids: CASSTGQGNTEAFF. CDR3 DNA: TGTGCCAGCAGTACCGGACAGGGGAACACTGAAGCTTTCTTT.

The chain joins TRBV20-1 to TRBJ2-1; D gene ambiguous. The germline V gene has CDR1 DFQATT and CDR2 SNEGSKA (reference sequence). The CDR3 is 13 residues long. V lost 5 bases to trimming and J lost 6 bases, with 14 bases between them. The CDR3 reads CSALVAIRNEQFF. Here the CDR3 DNA reads TGCAGTGCTCTGGTGGCTATTCGCAATGAGCAGTTCTTC.